These 18 T cell receptor beta chains came from one sample sequenced in a study of control samples from healthy donors and cancer patients. Using immunoSEQ multiplex PCR, the repertoire was profiled, and TCRdb retains in-frame clones only, with some absent. The sample has tens of thousands of clones; under 95% are singletons. The material sequenced was PBMCs. These TCRs come from a woman between 35 and 50 years old with lung cancer.

This clone was seen once. The chain employs TRBV10-3 and TRBJ1-5; D not certain. The V end lost 2 bases, the J end lost 0 bases, and 11 bases lay between the germline ends. Per the germline V gene, CDR1 is ENHRY and CDR2 is SYGVKD. This CDR3 is 16 amino acids long. CDR3 loop: CAISEGPIVSNQPQHF. CDR3 DNA sequence: TGTGCCATCAGTGAGGGACCTATTGTTAGCAATCAGCCCCAGCATTTT.

J is TRBJ2-5 and V is TRBV5-1; 10 positions agree with TRBD1. The V gene end was trimmed by 3 bases and the J gene end by 5 bases; junction bases not matched to a gene: 7. This CDR3 is built from 15 residues. Per germline, CDR1 SGHRS and CDR2 YFSETQ. The CDR3 sequence: CASSSGQGVGETQYF. In nucleotides, the CDR3 is TGCGCCAGCAGCTCTGGACAGGGGGTAGGGGAGACCCAGTACTTC.

This clone has a single count. This sequence joins TRBV7-8 and TRBJ1-2; a weak D match, TRBD1 (5 bases). This CDR3 has 16 amino acids. The germline gives CDR1 SGHVS, CDR2 FQNEAQ. V lost 1 base and J 4 bases, leaving 16 bases between the germline ends. The CDR3 DNA follows: TGTGCCAGCAGCTTAGGGGGGACTGCCGCTCTCTATGGCTACACCTTC. Amino acid sequence: CASSLGGTAALYGYTF.

The chain uses TRBV10-3 and TRBJ1-2; the D gene is possibly TRBD1 (6 bases). V was cut by 8 bases and J by 1 base, with 17 bases left in between. The germline gives CDR1 ENHRY, CDR2 SYGVKD. The CDR3 covers 15 residues. The CDR3 sequence: CAIGLGGDINYGYTF. The DNA of the CDR3 is TGTGCCATCGGCTTGGGGGGGGACATTAACTATGGCTACACCTTC.

J is TRBJ2-3 and V is TRBV5-5; D is undetermined. CDR1 is SGHKS and CDR2 is YYEKEE in the germline V gene (reference sequence). V lost 4 bases and J 9 bases, leaving 15 bases between the germline ends. The CDR3 sequence is 13 residues long. Written as DNA, the CDR3 is TGTGCCAGCAGCAAAGACCCTGATCCCACGCAGTATTTT. This codes for CASSKDPDPTQYF.

The rearrangement links TRBV28 to TRBJ1-2; D not resolved. CDR1 and CDR2 (germline): MDHEN, SYDVKM. The CDR3 is 12 amino acids. The V end lost 5 bases, the J end lost 3 bases, and 7 bases lay between the germline ends. The CDR3 sequence is CASSVADYGYTF. The CDR3 DNA reads as TGTGCCAGCAGTGTGGCGGACTATGGCTACACCTTC.

V is TRBV2 and J is TRBJ1-1, with no clear D. This CDR3 region has 12 residues. The V gene lost 1 base and the J gene lost 3 bases, with 3 bases spanning the gap. The V gene's germline CDR1 is SNHLY and CDR2 FYNNEI. This CDR3 reads CASSEDDTEAFF. The CDR3 DNA sequence: TGTGCCAGCAGTGAAGACGACACTGAAGCTTTCTTT.

Worth noting for this clone: This specimen includes other DNA sequences encoding the same CDR3. The chain links TRBV19 to TRBJ1-2, with 8 bases matching TRBD1. CDR3 length: 17 residues. Per the germline V gene, CDR1 is LNHDA and CDR2 is SQIVND (reference sequence). With 6 bases clipped from V and 0 bases from J, the junction kept 12 bases outside the gene matches. The CDR3 sequence is CASSQGQGASANYGYTF. The CDR3 coding sequence is TGTGCCAGTAGCCAGGGGCAGGGGGCTTCAGCTAACTATGGCTACACCTTC.

This clone appeared once. The chain employs TRBV3-1 (or the pseudogene TRBV3-2) and TRBJ1-2; 7 nucleotides agree with TRBD1. The J segment lost 4 bases and the V segment lost 0 bases, leaving 5 bases of the junction unmatched. Per germline, CDR1 LGHDT and CDR2 YNNKEL (reference sequence). The CDR3 length is 15 residues. Written as DNA, the CDR3 is TGTGCCAGCAGCCAAGACCGGACAGGACGCTATGGCTACACCTTC. It yields the protein CASSQDRTGRYGYTF.

The chain combines TRBV28 with TRBJ2-7, with a weak D call TRBD2 (6 bases). The CDR3 contains 14 residues. In germline, CDR1 is MDHEN, CDR2 SYDVKM. With 3 bases removed from V and 2 bases from J, the gap between germline ends came to 11 bases. The CDR3 spells CASSFQRVPYEQYF. In DNA, the CDR3 is TGTGCCAGCAGTTTCCAGCGGGTCCCCTACGAGCAGTACTTC.

This chain uses TRBV29-1 with TRBJ2-5; TRBD1 or TRBD2 may be the D gene (5 bases each). The CDR3 covers 14 residues. Germline CDR1 is SQVTM and CDR2 is ANQGSEA. Trimming cost V 1 base and J 4 bases, with 13 bases left between them. DNA for the CDR3: TGCAGCGTTGAAGGAGATGGGGCGGGAGAGACCCAGTACTTC. This codes for CSVEGDGAGETQYF. The variable domain in full, with the rest retrieved from reference TRBV29-1 and TRBJ2-5, is SAVISQKPSRDICQRGTSLTIQCQVDSQVTMMFWYRQQPGQSLTLIATANQGSEATYESGFVIDKFPISRPNLTFSTLTVSNMSPEDSSIYLCSVEGDGAGETQYFGPGTRLLVL.

The V gene is TRBV7-2, the J gene TRBJ2-5; 7 bases are shared with TRBD2. The J segment lost 6 bases and the V segment lost 4 bases, leaving 5 bases of the junction unmatched. This CDR3 comprises 13 residues. Germline assignment: CDR1 SGHTA and CDR2 FQGNSA. The CDR3 DNA is TGTGCCAGCAGCTCCCGCGGGGGTAAGACCCAGTACTTC. Protein: CASSSRGGKTQYF.

The chain joins TRBV6-5 to TRBJ1-1, with TRBD1 as a possible D gene (6 bases). The CDR3 has 13 amino acids. The germline CDR1 and CDR2 sequences are MNHEY and SVGAGI. V lost 0 bases to trimming and J lost 7 bases, with 9 bases between them. The CDR3 sequence: CASSYSGQNEAFF. The DNA for the CDR3 is TGTGCCAGCAGTTACTCCGGACAGAATGAAGCTTTCTTT.

V usage is TRBV13 and J usage is TRBJ1-2; perhaps TRBD1 as D (5 bases). Trimming took 2 bases from V and 8 from J, leaving 9 bases between them. This CDR3 region has 12 residues. Germline V gene data show CDR1 as PRHDT and CDR2 as FYEKMQ (reference sequence). In DNA, the CDR3 is TGTGCCAGCAGCTTACAGGGTGAAGGCTACACCTTC. Encoded protein: CASSLQGEGYTF. The full variable domain, in which reference TRBV13 and TRBJ1-2 provide the parts outside the CDR3, is AAGVIQSPRHLIKEKRETATLKCYPIPRHDTVYWYQQGPGQDPQFLISFYEKMQSDKGSIPDRFSAQQFSDYHSELNMSSLELGDSALYFCASSLQGEGYTFGSGTRLTVV.

This clone was counted once. CDR3 in amino acids: CATSDPGKKPYEQYF. The CDR3, as DNA: TGTGCCACCAGTGACCCGGGGAAAAAGCCCTACGAGCAGTACTTC. The gene calls are TRBV24-1 and TRBJ2-7, with a tentative D call TRBD2 (5 bases). The CDR3 consists of 15 residues. CDR1 is KGHDR, CDR2 SFDVKD, per germline. Trimming stripped 4 bases from V and 2 bases from J, with 14 bases between.

The chain has TRBV28 and TRBJ1-4, with TRBD1 identical over 7 bases. Trimming removed 3 bases from V and 8 bases from J; junction bases left unmatched: 9. Germline lookup yields CDR1 MDHEN and CDR2 SYDVKM. The CDR3 consists of 15 residues. The CDR3 DNA reads as TGTGCCAGCAGTTTCGCGACAGGGACTCGAGAAAAACTGTTTTTT. As protein: CASSFATGTREKLFF.

This chain links TRBV27 with TRBJ1-6; possible D gene TRBD1, 5 bases. The CDR3 sequence is 14 residues long. CDR1 is MNHEY, CDR2 SMNVEV, per germline (reference sequence). The ends were cut back, 3 bases at V and 7 bases at J, with 10 bases in the middle. CDR3: CASSFEGRNSPLHF. DNA for the CDR3: TGTGCCAGCAGTTTTGAGGGGCGGAATTCACCCCTCCACTTT.

The gene calls are TRBV2 and TRBJ1-1, with 7 positions matching TRBD1. V shed 11 bases and J 6 bases; nucleotides not matched to a gene: 15. The CDR3 loop spans 14 amino acids. Germline CDR1 is SNHLY and CDR2 is FYNNEI. CDR3: CASKESTGFSEAFF. The CDR3 DNA reads as TGTGCCTCTAAGGAGTCGACAGGGTTTTCTGAAGCTTTCTTT. The whole variable domain, remainder taken from reference TRBV2 and TRBJ1-1, is EPEVTQTPSHQVTQMGQEVILRCVPISNHLYFYWYRQILGQKVEFLVSFYNNEISEKSEIFDDQFSVERPDGSNFTLKIRSTKLEDSAMYFCASKESTGFSEAFFGQGTRLTVV.